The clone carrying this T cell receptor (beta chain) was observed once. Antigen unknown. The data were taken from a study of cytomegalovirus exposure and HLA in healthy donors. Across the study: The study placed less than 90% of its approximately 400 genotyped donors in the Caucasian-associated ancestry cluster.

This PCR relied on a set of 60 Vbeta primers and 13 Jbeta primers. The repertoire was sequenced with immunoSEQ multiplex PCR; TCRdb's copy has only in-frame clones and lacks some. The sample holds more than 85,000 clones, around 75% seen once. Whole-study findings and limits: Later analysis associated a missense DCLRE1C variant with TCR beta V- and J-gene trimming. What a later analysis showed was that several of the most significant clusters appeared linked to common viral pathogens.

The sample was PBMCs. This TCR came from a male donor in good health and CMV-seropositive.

In DNA form, the CDR3 reads TGTGCCAGCAGTTACCGGGACAGGGGGCAATCCGGGGAGCTGTTTTTT. Translation: CASSYRDRGQSGELFF. The V call is TRBV7-9, the J call TRBJ2-2, with 12 positions matching TRBD1. The trim removed 6 bases at V and 6 bases at J, leaving 8 bases unmatched. Germline V gene data show CDR1 as SEHNR and CDR2 as FQNEAQ (reference sequence). This CDR3 comprises 16 residues.